These 14 T cell receptor beta chains were all obtained from the same sample, sequenced in a study of T cells expressing NK-cell markers. TCRdb derives one entry per CDR3 protein from the 5' RACE reads, leaving out DNA. The sample holds 250,000 to 300,000 distinct CDR3 sequences. Sequenced: blood T cells: a sorted CD56 or NKG2C T cell subset, CD4+ or CD8+ T cells, or bulk PBMC T cells (not recorded which). The receptors were sampled from a woman between 18 and 75 years old in good health.

V gene TRBV10-1 combines with J gene TRBJ1-2. The V gene's germline CDR1 is WNHNN and CDR2 SYGVQD (reference sequence). This CDR3 is 12 amino acids long. The CDR3 protein is CASLGLGYRYTF.

This chain connects TRBV5-1 to TRBJ2-1; TCRdb names TRBD2, which stays unverified in the absence of DNA. Germline assignment: CDR1 SGHRS and CDR2 YFSETQ. The CDR3 length is 14 residues. The CDR3 loop is CASSFSGNNNEQFF. The entire variable domain, with the rest obtained from reference TRBV5-1 and TRBJ2-1, is as follows: KAGVTQTPRYLIKTRGQQVTLSCSPISGHRSVSWYQQTPGQGLQFLFEYFSETQRNKGNFPGRFSGRQFSNSRSEMNVSTLELGDSALYLCASSFSGNNNEQFFGPGTRLTVL.

The chain joins TRBV20-1 to TRBJ2-2; the TCRdb call, TRBD1, lacks DNA for checking. Germline CDR1 DFQATT, CDR2 SNEGSKA (reference sequence). The CDR3 has 15 residues. The CDR3 is CSARGQKRVTGELFF.

J is TRBJ1-2 and V is TRBV5-8. The CDR3 has 15 amino acids. The germline gives CDR1 SGHTS, CDR2 YDEGEE. This chain's CDR3 is CASSLATTVNYGYTF.

This chain joins TRBV4-2 and TRBJ1-4; TCRdb picks TRBD1, but there is no DNA to check that call. Germline V CDR1 and CDR2: LGHNA, YNFKEQ. This CDR3 comprises 14 residues. The CDR3 sequence is CASSQGRGDEKLFF.

The chain combines TRBV7-2 with TRBJ2-3; the D gene TCRdb calls, TRBD1, cannot be checked with no DNA. Germline CDR1 SGHTA, CDR2 FQGNSA. The CDR3 has 15 amino acids. CDR3 in amino acids: CASSLGGPSTDTQYF. Complete variable domain (other parts from reference TRBV7-2 and TRBJ2-3): GAGVSQSPSNKVTEKGKDVELRCDPISGHTALYWYRQSLGQGLEFLIYFQGNSAPDKSGLPSDRFSAERTGGSVSTLTIQRTQQEDSAVYLCASSLGGPSTDTQYFGPGTRLTVL.

The rearrangement links TRBV20-1 to TRBJ2-2; checking the TCRdb D call of TRBD1 is not possible without DNA. The CDR3 length is 14 residues. Germline V lookup: CDR1 DFQATT, CDR2 SNEGSKA (reference sequence). CDR3 protein: CSAAGTANTGELFF.

This chain connects TRBV12-3 or TRBV12-4 to TRBJ1-4. The CDR3 is made up of 17 amino acids. The CDR3 loop reads CASSLRQSRKTNEKLFF.

The chain joins TRBV5-4 to TRBJ2-2; TCRdb picks TRBD1, but there is no DNA to check that call. Germline loops: CDR1 SGHNT, CDR2 YYREEE (reference sequence). The CDR3 spans 14 residues. The CDR3 sequence is CASSLTGNVGELFF.

The CDR3 loop is CASSSGGGGETQYF. J is TRBJ2-5 and V is TRBV11-2; TCRdb lists TRBD1, though no DNA is available to test this call. Germline V gene data show CDR1 as SGHAT and CDR2 as FQNNGV. The CDR3 totals 14 residues.

The chain couples TRBV10-3 to TRBJ2-7; TCRdb names TRBD2, which stays unverified in the absence of DNA. Germline values: CDR1 ENHRY, CDR2 SYGVKD. CDR3 length: 16 amino acids. The CDR3: CAISNPQGLNPYEQYF.

The V and J genes are TRBV7-2 and TRBJ2-3; TCRdb gives TRBD2 as the D gene, but with no DNA this cannot be confirmed. This CDR3 is built from 15 residues. Per germline, CDR1 SGHTA and CDR2 FQGNSA. The CDR3 is CASSPQRGNTDTQYF.

The V and J genes are TRBV27 and TRBJ1-6. The CDR3 contains 15 residues. From germline, CDR1 is MNHEY and CDR2 SMNVEV (reference sequence). CDR3 loop: CASSYSEAWGSPLHF.

The rearrangement uses TRBV29-1 and TRBJ2-5. CDR3 length: 12 amino acids. The germline V gene encodes CDR1 SQVTM and CDR2 ANQGSEA. The CDR3 protein is CSVGSPQETQYF.